The clone carrying this T cell receptor (beta chain) is hyperexpanded (1% or more) by share. As yet, its antigen is unknown. V was cut by 4 bases and J by 1 base, with 7 bases left in between. Germline CDR1 MNHEY, CDR2 SVGAGI. The CDR3 covers 13 residues. The record originates from a study of yellow fever vaccine responses in identical twins. A single record per CDR3 protein comes from TCRdb applying MiXCR to the RT-PCR reads. The data contain fewer than 1,200 distinct CDR3 sequences, around 82% of them singletons. General study findings and limits: Reportedly, twins showed a vaccine T cell response that looked partly convergent and partly personalized.

This clonotype was obtained from a female donor who received the yellow fever vaccine. The sample here was T cells from blood (PBMCs), unsorted or a sorted subset (not recorded which), taken before or after yellow fever vaccination (not recorded which). This rearrangement joins TRBV6-5 to TRBJ1-1; TRBD1 is a possible D gene (6 bases). CDR3 residues: CASSLTGNTEAFF. CDR3 bases: TGTGCCAGCAGTTTGACAGGGAACACTGAAGCTTTCTTT.